Following are 15 T cell receptor beta chains from one sample sequenced in a study of T cell repertoires in cytomegalovirus infection. TCRdb ran MiXCR on the reads and lists one entry per CDR3 protein. The sample records a few hundred thousand distinct CDR3 sequences, around two fifths being singletons. Which antigens these TCRs recognize remains unknown. The specimen comprised cultured PBMCs, sampled from culture after CMV antigen stimulation. These receptors all stem from a human donor in good health (CMV status not recorded). Some clones in this sample may be carry-over from other donors' samples.

CDR3 in amino acids: CSARDWDRSFLYEQYF. DNA for the CDR3: TGCAGTGCTAGAGATTGGGACCGTTCCTTCCTCTACGAGCAGTACTTC. The chain is built from TRBV20-1 and TRBJ2-7, with D possibly being TRBD1 or TRBD2 (5 bases each). Trimming removed 0 bases from V and 3 bases from J, with 18 bases in between. The germline gives CDR1 DFQATT, CDR2 SNEGSKA (reference sequence). This CDR3 region has 16 residues.

This chain's CDR3 is CACGPTRGEQYF. DNA for the CDR3: TGTGCCTGCGGGCCAACCCGGGGCGAGCAGTACTTC. This chain uses TRBV6-6 with TRBJ2-7; D is perhaps TRBD2 (5 bases). There are 12 residues in the CDR3. The V gene's germline CDR1 is MNHNY and CDR2 SVGAGI (reference sequence). V was clipped by 11 bases and J by 6 bases, with 17 bases between them.

The J gene is TRBJ1-1, the V gene TRBV6-6; 10 bases fit TRBD1. V was clipped by 5 bases and J by 5 bases; unmatched bases: 5. Germline CDR1 reads MNHNY; CDR2 reads SVGAGI (reference sequence). CDR3 length equals 14 residues. The CDR3 DNA reads TGTGCCAGCAGTCAGGACAGGGGGGAGACTGAAGCTTTCTTT. It yields the protein CASSQDRGETEAFF.

This clonotype was seen a handful of times. This chain uses TRBV6-1 with TRBJ2-7; 9 nucleotides agree with TRBD2. CDR3 length: 17 residues. The trim removed 3 bases at V and 4 bases at J, leaving 13 bases unmatched. Per germline, CDR1 MNHNS and CDR2 SASEGT. The CDR3 sequence: CASSDSPTTSGHYEQYF. In DNA form, the CDR3 reads TGTGCCAGCAGTGATTCCCCCACTACTAGCGGGCATTACGAGCAGTACTTC.

The chain joins TRBV14 to TRBJ2-5; perhaps TRBD1 as D (5 bases). The CDR3 covers 19 residues. V lost 1 base to trimming and J lost 5 bases, with 26 bases between them. Germline-derived CDR1 and CDR2 are SGHDN and FVKESK. CDR3 DNA: TGTGCCAGCAGCCAAGTAGCTCTTTGGGGCCAGACACGGATGGAGACCCAGTACTTC. Translated: CASSQVALWGQTRMETQYF.

This clonotype was found a few times. The chain links TRBV20-1 to TRBJ1-4; D possibly corresponds to TRBD1 (5 bases). The CDR3 spans 17 residues. Germline loops: CDR1 DFQATT, CDR2 SNEGSKA (reference sequence). Deletions cut 5 bases from V and 8 bases from J, with 27 bases between. The CDR3 sequence is CSAPLGAKRTSGEKLFF. The CDR3 DNA reads as TGCAGTGCTCCGCTTGGGGCCAAGCGCACCTCTGGGGAAAAACTGTTTTTT.

Written as DNA, the CDR3 is TGTGCCAGCATCCTGATTGGGAACACTGAAGCTTTCTTT. It yields the protein CASILIGNTEAFF. The chain is built from TRBV6-1 and TRBJ1-1; D call uncertain. The CDR3 consists of 13 residues. V gave up 7 bases and J gave up 1 base, with 10 bases separating them. CDR1 is MNHNS and CDR2 is SASEGT in the germline V gene.

This clonotype was counted a few times. The rearrangement joins TRBV19 to TRBJ2-3, with TRBD2 identical over 12 bases. Germline CDR1 and CDR2: LNHDA and SQIVND (reference sequence). The trim removed 5 bases at V and 0 bases at J, leaving 6 bases unmatched. This CDR3 is 17 amino acids long. The CDR3 nucleotides are TGTGCCAGTAGTGACCGGACTAGCGGGAAAAGCACAGATACGCAGTATTTT. Its protein product is CASSDRTSGKSTDTQYF.

In its sample, this clonotype was seen a few times. The chain links TRBV7-6 to TRBJ2-2, with D possibly being TRBD1 (5 bases). V was cut by 1 base and J by 7 bases, with 13 bases left in between. In germline, CDR1 is SGHVS, CDR2 FNYEAQ. The CDR3 has 15 residues. CDR3 nucleotide sequence: TGTGCCAGCAGCTTAGTGAGGCAGGGCAGCGGGGAGCTGTTTTTT. It is translated as CASSLVRQGSGELFF.

The chain links TRBV12-3 or TRBV12-4 to TRBJ2-7; D might be TRBD2 (6 bases). Trimming left V 1 base short and J 0 bases short, with 16 bases between. The CDR3 has 17 residues. As DNA, the CDR3 is TGTGCCAGCAGTTTAGAGAAGTTGGGGGGACCCTCCTACGAGCAGTACTTC. Encoded protein: CASSLEKLGGPSYEQYF.

This clonotype was counted a few times. The chain has TRBV2 and TRBJ2-7; tentative D call: TRBD2 (6 bases). The CDR3 is made up of 15 amino acids. Germline V CDR1 and CDR2: SNHLY, FYNNEI. V lost 1 base and J lost 1, with 11 bases in between. The CDR3 nucleotides read TGTGCCAGCAGTGAAGGGCTAGCGATTTCCTACGAGCAGTACTTC. Protein product: CASSEGLAISYEQYF.

The chain recombines TRBV7-2 with TRBJ2-2, with no clear D. CDR3 length: 16 amino acids. The V and J ends lost 1 base and 0 bases respectively, with 9 bases between them. The V gene's germline CDR1 is SGHTA and CDR2 FQGNSA. CDR3 DNA sequence: TGTGCCAGCAGCTTAGGGGCGGTCGCGAACACCGGGGAGCTGTTTTTT. It specifies CASSLGAVANTGELFF.

This clonotype was seen a handful of times. This sequence joins TRBV6-5 and TRBJ1-4; the D is unclear. The germline V gene has CDR1 MNHEY and CDR2 SVGAGI. This CDR3 comprises 14 residues. Trimming cost V 2 bases and J 11 bases, with 15 bases left between them. The CDR3 region has the DNA TGTGCCAGCAGTTACGAGACCCATGGGAGGAAACTGTTTTTT. It encodes CASSYETHGRKLFF.

This clonotype was counted at least ten times. V gene TRBV7-2 combines with J gene TRBJ2-1, with 12 bases identical to TRBD2. Germline V gene lookup returns CDR1 SGHTA and CDR2 FQGNSA. This CDR3 contains 14 residues. Unmatched junction bases numbered 2, after V lost 6 bases and J lost 5 bases. The chain's CDR3 is CASRLAGGNNEQFF. CDR3 nucleotide sequence: TGTGCCAGCAGACTAGCGGGAGGCAACAATGAGCAGTTCTTC.

V and J are TRBV28 and TRBJ2-1; 10 positions agree with TRBD2. This CDR3 contains 15 residues. With 6 bases clipped from V and 4 bases from J, the junction kept 6 bases outside the gene matches. Per the germline V gene, CDR1 is MDHEN and CDR2 is SYDVKM. For the CDR3, the DNA is TGTGCCAGCAGGAGGAGCGGGGGGGAATACAATGAGCAGTTCTTC. It specifies CASRRSGGEYNEQFF.